The 14 T cell receptor beta chains listed next were all sequenced from one sample in a study of shared clonotypes between healthy human individuals. Clones were sequenced by immunoSEQ multiplex PCR, and TCRdb holds only the in-frame ones, with some missing. The table has about 980,000 clones, about three quarters seen once; the top ten hold over 1.3%. Sequencing input: memory CD4+ T cells sorted from blood. Documented subset: CD45RA-negative fraction. Receptor source: a man aged 18 to 29 in good health.

The chain couples TRBV28 to TRBJ1-5; 8 positions match TRBD1. There are 16 residues in the CDR3. Germline CDR1 and CDR2: MDHEN and SYDVKM. V lost 2 bases to trimming and J lost 6 bases; unmatched junction nucleotides: 9. The CDR3 sequence is CASSLVSGGGGQPQHF. The DNA for the CDR3 is TGTGCCAGCAGTTTAGTGTCAGGGGGCGGAGGTCAGCCCCAGCATTTT.

This clone was seen at least ten times. This sequence joins TRBV7-2 and TRBJ2-5; TRBD2 matches 9 bases. CDR1 SGHTA and CDR2 FQGNSA come from the germline V gene. Trimming took 2 bases from V and 5 from J; bases not matched to a gene: 3. CDR3 length equals 14 residues. CDR3 sequence (DNA): TGTGCCAGCAGCTTACCCGCGGGAGGGGAGACCCAGTACTTC. This codes for CASSLPAGGETQYF.

This clone was picked up many times. The chain uses TRBV5-1 and TRBJ1-4; D is unclear. This CDR3 has 14 amino acids. Trimming left V 1 base short and J 8 bases short, with 12 bases between. In germline, CDR1 is SGHRS, CDR2 YFSETQ. The chain's CDR3 is CASSLSQGKEKLFF. The DNA for the CDR3 is TGCGCCAGCAGCTTGAGCCAAGGGAAGGAAAAACTGTTTTTT.

Comments on this clone: At one boundary the junction diverges from the germline segment, which might be a read error. The chain combines TRBV7-7 with TRBJ2-5; tentative D call: TRBD2 (6 bases). The length of the CDR3 is 13 residues. Germline CDR1 reads SSHAT; CDR2 reads FNYEAQ (reference sequence). CDR3 protein: CASSLGGKETQYF. In DNA, the CDR3 is TGTGCTAGCAGCTTAGGAGGGAAAGAGACCCAGTACTTC.

This clone was observed once. The rearrangement joins TRBV14 to TRBJ1-1; D not certain. CDR3 size: 11 residues. Between the trimmed V and J ends, which lost 2 bases and 3 bases, there was a span of 1 base. The germline CDR1 and CDR2 sequences are SGHDN and FVKESK. CDR3 sequence reads: CASSQYTEAFF. CDR3 coding DNA: TGTGCCAGCAGCCAATACACTGAAGCTTTCTTT.

In its sample, this clone was seen many times. The CDR3 reads CASLGRLGLPYEQYF. As DNA, the CDR3 is TGTGCCAGCCTCGGGCGGCTTGGCCTACCCTACGAGCAGTACTTC. The V gene is TRBV28, the J gene TRBJ2-7; D not certain. From germline, CDR1 is MDHEN and CDR2 SYDVKM. V was cut by 8 bases and J by 2 bases, with 19 bases left in between. CDR3 length: 15 amino acids.

Only one count was recorded for this clone. The chain combines TRBV6-6 with TRBJ1-2, with D maybe TRBD1 (5 bases). V lost 6 bases and J lost 4, with 18 bases in between. Germline V lookup: CDR1 MNHNY, CDR2 SVGAGI (reference sequence). The CDR3 extends over 15 amino acids. The CDR3 here is CASSPEPEGLYGYTF. The CDR3, as DNA: TGTGCCAGCAGCCCTGAGCCCGAGGGACTCTATGGCTACACCTTC.

The rearrangement uses TRBV5-6 and TRBJ1-6, with D uncertain. This CDR3 has 14 residues. The germline V gene encodes CDR1 SGHDT and CDR2 YYEEEE. The V end lost 0 bases, the J end lost 10 bases, and 11 bases lay between the germline ends. CDR3 loop: CASSLGRGYSPLHF. The DNA of the CDR3 is TGTGCCAGCAGCTTGGGGCGGGGTTACTCACCCCTCCACTTT.

The gene calls are TRBV6-1 and TRBJ1-5; D perhaps matches TRBD1 (5 bases). The CDR3 spans 18 residues. V was cut by 1 base and J by 3 bases, with 19 bases left in between. Germline V lookup: CDR1 MNHNS, CDR2 SASEGT. The CDR3 is CASSEGGVVLRANQPQHF. CDR3 nucleotides: TGTGCCAGCAGTGAAGGGGGGGTGGTCCTTCGGGCCAATCAGCCCCAGCATTTT.

A note on this clone: Other nucleotide sequences in the sample specify the same CDR3. The V call is TRBV7-2, the J call TRBJ2-7; 7 bases are a match to TRBD1. Unmatched junction bases numbered 4, after V lost 5 bases and J lost 0 bases. The CDR3 sequence is 14 residues long. Germline CDR1 and CDR2: SGHTA and FQGNSA. DNA for the CDR3: TGTGCCAGCAGCCTCAGGGGGATCTCCTACGAGCAGTACTTC. Its translation: CASSLRGISYEQYF.

The table lists this clone with a few counts. The V gene is TRBV7-2, the J gene TRBJ1-1; TRBD1 might be the D (5 bases). V gave up 8 bases and J gave up 3 bases, with 13 bases separating them. The CDR3 has 13 residues. Germline loops: CDR1 SGHTA, CDR2 FQGNSA. The CDR3 DNA reads as TGTGCCAGCGGCAAGCAGGGAGACACTGAAGCTTTCTTT. Protein: CASGKQGDTEAFF.

The rearrangement uses TRBV9 and TRBJ2-5; possibly TRBD1 or TRBD2 for D (5 bases each). Trimming shortened V by 4 bases and J by 4 bases, and 14 bases separated the two germline ends. The CDR3 extends over 14 amino acids. Germline V lookup: CDR1 SGDLS, CDR2 YYNGEE. The CDR3 coding sequence is TGTGCCAGCAGCCCCGGGACGACGGGAGAGACCCAGTACTTC. Amino acid sequence: CASSPGTTGETQYF.

The chain has TRBV27 and TRBJ1-2; 10 positions match TRBD1. Germline V gene lookup returns CDR1 MNHEY and CDR2 SMNVEV (reference sequence). CDR3 length: 13 residues. The V and J ends lost 6 bases and 6 bases, in that order; junction bases with no gene match: 4. This chain's CDR3 is CASSWDRGHGYTF. The DNA for the CDR3 is TGTGCCAGCAGCTGGGACAGGGGACATGGCTACACCTTC.

The V call is TRBV10-3, the J call TRBJ2-7; 9 positions match TRBD2. With 4 bases clipped from V and 1 base from J, the junction kept 5 bases outside the gene matches. CDR1 is ENHRY and CDR2 is SYGVKD in the germline V gene. The CDR3 sequence is 15 residues long. As DNA, the CDR3 is TGTGCCATCAGTGTAGCGGGAGCAAGTTCCTACGAGCAGTACTTC. Protein product: CAISVAGASSYEQYF.